The present TCR beta chain was sequenced within a study of blood T cells in healthy people across ages. With 3 bases removed from V and 8 bases from J, the gap between germline ends came to 10 bases. The length of the CDR3 is 12 residues. Primers used in a second PCR of about 6 to 11 cycles were a sample-barcoded 5' primer and a J-beta primer mix. From the 5' RACE reads, TCRdb called clonotypes with MiXCR, one entry per CDR3 protein. The sample has 1,500,000 or so distinct CDR3 sequences, 35% to 45% seen once. This chain connects TRBV12-3 or TRBV12-4 to TRBJ1-2, with D unclear. What was sequenced was blood. The sequence derives from a woman younger than 35 in good health. This chain's CDR3 is CASSFPVGGYTF. CDR3 in DNA: TGTGCCAGCAGTTTTCCAGTGGGCGGCTACACCTTC.